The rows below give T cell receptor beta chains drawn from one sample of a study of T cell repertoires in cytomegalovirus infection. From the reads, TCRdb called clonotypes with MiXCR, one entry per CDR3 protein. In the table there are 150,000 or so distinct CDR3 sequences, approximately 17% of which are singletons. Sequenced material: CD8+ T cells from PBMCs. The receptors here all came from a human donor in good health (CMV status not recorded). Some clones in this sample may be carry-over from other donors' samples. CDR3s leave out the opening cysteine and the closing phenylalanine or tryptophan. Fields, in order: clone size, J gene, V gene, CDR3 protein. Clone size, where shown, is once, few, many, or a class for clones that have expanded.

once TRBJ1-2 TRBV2 ASSEAGRDRAY
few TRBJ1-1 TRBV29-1 SAPDRSTEAF
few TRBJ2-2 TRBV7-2 ASSPTSGAGELF
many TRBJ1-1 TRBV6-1 ASSPGGAIF
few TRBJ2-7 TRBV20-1 SARGQEAYEQY
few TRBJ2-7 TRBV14 ASSQFGDPYEQY
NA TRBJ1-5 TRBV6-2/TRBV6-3 ASERGDNRQPQH
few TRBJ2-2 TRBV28 ASSRDRINTGELF
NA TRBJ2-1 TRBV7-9 ASSWRQDGDEQF
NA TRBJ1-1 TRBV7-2 ASTLGPGASTEAF